Reported below is one T cell receptor (beta chain). Its antigen is currently not known. Within one base of it there is no much larger clone, and no base qualities were kept. The immunoSEQ Assay, a bias-controlled multiplex PCR, was used to amplify TCRbeta CDR3 regions from genomic DNA. From the authors' description of their analysis: The number of nucleated cells in each sample was estimated by amplification of reference gene primers within the assay. To quantify the absolute abundance of each unique TCRbeta CDR3 rearrangement, sequence reads were collapsed and filtered. For each sample, productive Simpson clonality was calculated by taking the square root of Simpson's diversity index across productive rearrangements. TCRdb took this table from immuneACCESS and kept in-frame rearrangements with V and J called. Such tables lack part of the clones; where checked against another copy, unresolved V genes explain under half of the gap, and the rest is unexplained. The V and J calls and clone size were taken over from that table, and D and trimming were inferred from the DNA. A total of fewer than 250,000 clones appear in this sample, 82% of them only once. The biggest ten clones account for approximately 4.5% of the sample.

The collaborating institutions used their own protocols to collect whole blood in K2EDTA tubes. For TCRbeta analysis, collaborator samples were shipped as frozen whole blood, as isolated PBMCs, or as DNA extracted from either sample type. The data were taken from a study of blood T cell repertoires in COVID-19 (TCRdb year 2020). Some background on the complete study: Collaborator samples came from the United States, Italy and Spain and covered acute and convalescent phases of COVID-19. The material from the prospective study consisted of cDNA or gDNA derived from T cells, B-cell-depleted T cells, or PBMCs. Deeply sampled blood TCRbeta repertoires from subjects exposed to, actively infected with, or recovered from COVID-19 were included in the dataset. The repertoires were released in a freely available public database intended as a resource for research on the immune response to SARS-CoV-2. The samples were drawn from two sources: the first 160 participants of the ongoing ImmuneRACE study, and 1,200 or so subjects contributed by 6 global collaborators. Sample metadata almost always included a de-identified subject ID, COVID-19 status, age in years and sex. HLA class I and class II types, where available, came from metadata supplied by the sample provider rather than from assay-based typing. Here is what the overall study found, with its caveats: Clinical and demographic metadata were provided uncurated, with the amount varying by source and participant.

Counted from cysteine to phenylalanine, this CDR3 has 15 amino acids. This entry keeps only the CDR3 DNA: 45 bases, framed from base 1. CDR1 LGHDT and CDR2 YNNKEL were looked up in the germline V gene (reference sequence). The junction carries 15 bases between V and J, which are trimmed by 1 base and 6 bases respectively. The origin of this receptor is a woman in her seventies with acute or convalescent COVID-19. The sample was peripheral blood. Rearrangement joined TRBV3-1 (or the pseudogene TRBV3-2) to TRBJ1-2, and possibly TRBD1, on 5 matching bases. The CDR3 region: CASSQGLGGRDGYTF. The DNA sequence is as follows: TGTGCCAGCAGCCAAGGACTCGGGGGAAGGGATGGCTACACCTTC.